Following are 17 T cell receptor beta chains from one sample sequenced in a study of response to subunit inactivated influenza vaccine. TCRdb processed the RT-PCR reads anew with MiXCR; each CDR3 protein has one entry. This table has approximately 500,000 distinct CDR3 sequences, 10% to 15% appearing once. This sample comprised PBMCs from blood, obtained roughly 46 days after vaccination. Source of these receptors: a man aged 50 to 60 who received an inactivated influenza vaccine.

This clonotype was seen a handful of times. The chain links TRBV4-3 to TRBJ2-4, with no clear D. The CDR3 totals 16 residues. V was cut by 0 bases and J by 3 bases, with 12 bases left in between. Germline V gene data show CDR1 as LGHNA and CDR2 as YSLEER. The CDR3 protein is CASSQEDKVFKNIQYF. Written as DNA, the CDR3 is TGCGCCAGCAGCCAAGAAGATAAGGTTTTCAAAAACATTCAGTACTTC.

Only a few counts were recorded for this clonotype. V is TRBV5-1 and J is TRBJ1-1; perhaps TRBD1 as D (6 bases). Trimming stripped 4 bases from V and 0 bases from J, with 16 bases between. Looked up from germline, CDR1 is SGHRS and CDR2 is YFSETQ. The CDR3 consists of 16 residues. The DNA of the CDR3 is TGCGCCAGCAGCCTGAGGACGACAGGAATGAACACTGAAGCTTTCTTT. Its translation: CASSLRTTGMNTEAFF. The variable domain in full, completed from reference TRBV5-1 and TRBJ1-1, reads KAGVTQTPRYLIKTRGQQVTLSCSPISGHRSVSWYQQTPGQGLQFLFEYFSETQRNKGNFPGRFSGRQFSNSRSEMNVSTLELGDSALYLCASSLRTTGMNTEAFFGQGTRLTVV.

The sample holds many counts of this clonotype. V usage is TRBV5-1 and J usage is TRBJ2-1; tentatively, D is TRBD2 (7 bases). The germline V gene has CDR1 SGHRS and CDR2 YFSETQ. The CDR3 totals 17 residues. With 3 bases removed from V and 2 bases from J, the gap between germline ends came to 18 bases. The CDR3 sequence: CASSSRTRGGAYNEQFF. The CDR3 DNA follows: TGCGCCAGCAGCTCCCGGACTAGGGGGGGGGCCTACAATGAGCAGTTCTTC. The whole variable domain, remainder taken from reference TRBV5-1 and TRBJ2-1, is KAGVTQTPRYLIKTRGQQVTLSCSPISGHRSVSWYQQTPGQGLQFLFEYFSETQRNKGNFPGRFSGRQFSNSRSEMNVSTLELGDSALYLCASSSRTRGGAYNEQFFGPGTRLTVL.

The rearrangement uses TRBV7-9 and TRBJ2-7, with D perhaps TRBD2 (5 bases). V was pared by 2 bases and J by 3 bases, with 11 bases between. CDR3 size: 14 residues. Per the germline V gene, CDR1 is SEHNR and CDR2 is FQNEAQ (reference sequence). CDR3 bases: TGTGCCAGCAGCTTACCGGGGTGGGGCTACGAGCAGTACTTC. It encodes CASSLPGWGYEQYF.

The chain carries TRBV4-2 and TRBJ2-7, with 9 bases fitting TRBD1. V was pared by 5 bases and J by 3 bases, with 8 bases of the junction left unmatched. CDR1 is LGHNA, CDR2 YNFKEQ, per germline. The CDR3 covers 15 residues. The CDR3 reads CASSGGTGRDYEQYF. CDR3 coding DNA: TGTGCCAGCAGCGGAGGGACAGGGCGTGACTACGAGCAGTACTTC.

V is TRBV4-1 and J is TRBJ2-7, with D unresolved. The CDR3 is made up of 14 amino acids. V was trimmed by 4 bases and J by 3 bases, leaving 13 bases between them. Germline V gene lookup returns CDR1 MGHRA and CDR2 YSYEKL. CDR3 in DNA: TGCGCCAGCAGCCGAGCAGGATTCTACTACGAGCAGTACTTC. Its translation: CASSRAGFYYEQYF.

Many counts were recorded for this clonotype. The chain links TRBV7-2 to TRBJ2-5; D is uncertain. The CDR3 extends over 15 amino acids. CDR1 SGHTA and CDR2 FQGNSA come from the germline V gene. V was clipped by 3 bases and J by 4 bases, with 15 bases between them. Here the CDR3 reads CASSFFVSERETQYF. The CDR3 DNA reads as TGTGCCAGCAGCTTTTTTGTAAGCGAGCGAGAGACCCAGTACTTC.

The chain links TRBV9 to TRBJ1-2; TRBD1 is a possible D gene (6 bases). Deletions cut 2 bases from V and 7 bases from J, with 24 bases between. The CDR3 runs 17 residues. Germline V gene lookup returns CDR1 SGDLS and CDR2 YYNGEE. The CDR3 DNA sequence: TGTGCCAGCAGCGTTTTTGACAGGTCTCTGAAGGGGAGTGGCTACACCTTC. It is translated as CASSVFDRSLKGSGYTF. The full variable domain, in which reference TRBV9 and TRBJ1-2 provide the parts outside the CDR3, is DSGVTQTPKHLITATGQRVTLRCSPRSGDLSVYWYQQSLDQGLQFLIQYYNGEERAKGNILERFSAQQFPDLHSELNLSSLELGDSALYFCASSVFDRSLKGSGYTFGSGTRLTVV.

In its sample, this clonotype was seen many times. The chain combines TRBV5-1 with TRBJ1-1; D not certain. The CDR3 has 14 amino acids. The germline V and J ends were trimmed by 0 bases and 8 bases, with 14 bases remaining between them. Looked up from germline, CDR1 is SGHRS and CDR2 is YFSETQ. CDR3 loop: CASSLVGRISEAFF. CDR3 coding DNA: TGCGCCAGCAGCTTGGTAGGCAGGATAAGCGAAGCTTTCTTT.

The V and J genes are TRBV7-9 and TRBJ2-5, with TRBD1 identical over 7 bases. Losses at the gene ends were 4 bases for V and 3 bases for J; bases not matched to a gene: 14. The CDR3 length is 17 residues. Germline V gene lookup returns CDR1 SEHNR and CDR2 FQNEAQ (reference sequence). CDR3 DNA sequence: TGTGCCAGCAGCTCCGCGACAGGGTTGAGTAGGGAAGAGACCCAGTACTTC. This translates into CASSSATGLSREETQYF.

The rearrangement links TRBV20-1 to TRBJ2-3; D may be TRBD1 or TRBD2 (6 bases each). The CDR3 consists of 16 residues. The V end was cut by 6 bases, the J end by 3 bases, with 22 bases between. Germline values: CDR1 DFQATT, CDR2 SNEGSKA (reference sequence). The CDR3: CSALGRGGGGTDTQYF. As DNA, the CDR3 is TGCAGTGCCCTCGGCCGGGGTGGAGGGGGTACAGATACGCAGTATTTT.

This clonotype has more than one count but fewer than ten. CDR3 region: CATSRGAQVTGYTF. The DNA of the CDR3 is TGTGCCACCAGCAGAGGGGCACAGGTGACCGGCTACACCTTC. The chain joins TRBV15 to TRBJ1-2; TRBD1 is a possible D gene (5 bases). The CDR3 contains 14 residues. V was shortened by 1 base and J by 8 bases, with 14 bases between the two germline ends. Germline values: CDR1 LNHNV, CDR2 YYDKDF (reference sequence).

The V call is TRBV7-3, the J call TRBJ2-3; D uncertain. CDR1 and CDR2 (germline): SGHTA, FQGTGA. V was pared by 5 bases and J by 1 base, with 10 bases between. CDR3 length: 14 amino acids. CDR3 residues: CASSPRPGTDTQYF. The CDR3 DNA is TGTGCCAGCAGCCCCCGGCCTGGCACAGATACGCAGTATTTT.

This clonotype showed up many times. This chain uses TRBV6-5 with TRBJ1-1; TRBD1 matches 8 bases. CDR3 length: 14 residues. CDR1 and CDR2 from the germline V gene are MNHEY and SVGAGI. Germline trimming cut 4 bases from V and 1 base from J; bases unmatched to any gene: 2. CDR3 in DNA: TGTGCCAGCAGTTGGGGGACAGGGAACACTGAAGCTTTCTTT. Translated: CASSWGTGNTEAFF.

This clonotype was seen only a few times. The chain is built from TRBV10-2 and TRBJ2-1, with D possibly being TRBD2 (5 bases). Trimming cost V 7 bases and J 0 bases, with 19 bases left between them. The length of the CDR3 is 17 residues. Germline-derived CDR1 and CDR2 are WSHSY and SAAADI. This CDR3 is CASTNTLRAASYNEQFF. The CDR3 nucleotides are TGCGCCAGCACCAATACCCTTAGAGCGGCCTCCTACAATGAGCAGTTCTTC.

This clonotype was recorded a few times. V is TRBV4-3 and J is TRBJ2-3; a possible D gene is TRBD1 (6 bases). The CDR3 consists of 15 residues. The germline V and J ends were trimmed by 0 bases and 4 bases, with 11 bases remaining between them. CDR1 is LGHNA, CDR2 YSLEER, per germline. As DNA, the CDR3 is TGCGCCAGCAGCCAAGAACAGGGTGGTTCAGATACGCAGTATTTT. Its protein is CASSQEQGGSDTQYF.

This clonotype has only a few counts. This chain joins TRBV5-1 and TRBJ2-2; 7 bases map to TRBD1. The CDR3 has 15 residues. Germline V gene data show CDR1 as SGHRS and CDR2 as YFSETQ. V dropped 7 bases and J dropped 0; count of bases not matched to a gene: 6. The CDR3 is CASRTGPPNTGELFF. DNA of the CDR3: TGCGCCAGCCGGACAGGACCGCCGAACACCGGGGAGCTGTTTTTT.